These 21 T cell receptor beta chains were sequenced from one sample in a study of T cells in Graves' hyperthyroidism and ophthalmopathy. Amplified TCR beta CDR3 regions derived from RNA transcripts. When the TCR CDR3 underwent first-round RT-PCR, the HTBI primer set was used. TCRdb passed the multiplex PCR reads through MiXCR, listing each CDR3 protein once. The sample holds about 300,000 distinct CDR3 sequences; around 16% are singletons and the top ten take around a third. The specimen was blood. These TCRs come from a man in his thirties or forties with Graves' hyperthyroidism.

The chain couples TRBV5-1 to TRBJ2-1; 9 positions match TRBD1. V lost 4 bases to trimming and J lost 8 bases; unmatched junction nucleotides: 4. CDR3 length: 13 amino acids. Germline V gene data show CDR1 as SGHRS and CDR2 as YFSETQ. Here the CDR3 reads CASSVTGGDEQFF. In DNA form, the CDR3 reads TGCGCCAGCAGCGTCACAGGGGGCGATGAGCAGTTCTTC. The full variable domain, in which reference TRBV5-1 and TRBJ2-1 provide the parts outside the CDR3, is KAGVTQTPRYLIKTRGQQVTLSCSPISGHRSVSWYQQTPGQGLQFLFEYFSETQRNKGNFPGRFSGRQFSNSRSEMNVSTLELGDSALYLCASSVTGGDEQFFGPGTRLTVL.

The rearrangement links TRBV6-1 to TRBJ2-3; TRBD2 aligns across 12 bases. The CDR3 covers 15 residues. The ends lost 5 bases at V and 5 bases at J; junction bases unmatched: 5. The V gene's germline CDR1 is MNHNS and CDR2 SASEGT. The CDR3 DNA sequence: TGTGCCAGCAGTCCCAGGACTAGCGGGAAAGATACGCAGTATTTT. Its protein product is CASSPRTSGKDTQYF.

There are a few counts of this clonotype. V usage is TRBV5-1 and J usage is TRBJ1-3; no definite D call. CDR1 and CDR2 (germline): SGHRS, YFSETQ. This CDR3 region has 16 residues. The V end lost 0 bases, the J end lost 1 base, and 11 bases lay between the germline ends. The CDR3 region has the DNA TGCGCCAGCAGCTTGGGCCAGATAGGATCTGGAAACACCATATATTTT. Translated: CASSLGQIGSGNTIYF.

In this sample, this clonotype turned up many times. V and J are TRBV27 and TRBJ2-4, with D uncertain. This CDR3 contains 15 residues. Trimming pared 5 bases from V and 0 bases from J, leaving 11 bases between. Germline V CDR1 and CDR2: MNHEY, SMNVEV (reference sequence). The DNA of the CDR3 is TGTGCCAGCAGTACCTCCGCAGTAGCCAAAAACATTCAGTACTTC. Protein: CASSTSAVAKNIQYF.

This clonotype was seen only a few times. The final CDR3 position lacks the conserved phenylalanine or tryptophan, pointing to a likely read error. Because the CDR3's place on the DNA is in doubt, the DNA is left out and the CDR3 is given as listed by TCRdb. The chain has TRBV28 and TRBJ1-1. Germline CDR1 MDHEN, CDR2 SYDVKM. The CDR3 comprises 13 residues, both ends counted. Here the CDR3 reads CASSSALNTEPFS.

The rearrangement uses TRBV24-1 and TRBJ2-1; 11 bases map to TRBD2. J was trimmed by 7 bases and V by 3 bases; bases with no gene match: 7. The length of the CDR3 is 16 residues. Germline values: CDR1 KGHDR, CDR2 SFDVKD. CDR3 sequence: CATSDLTSGGWNEQFF. DNA of the CDR3: TGTGCCACCAGTGATCTAACTAGCGGGGGTTGGAATGAGCAGTTCTTC.

This clonotype was counted ten times or more. V is TRBV12-3 or TRBV12-4 and J is TRBJ2-4; 7 nucleotides line up with TRBD1. V lost 4 bases, J lost 0 bases, and 0 bases stayed unmatched. This CDR3 is 14 amino acids long. The CDR3 DNA follows: TGTGCCAGCAGTTCAGGGGGAGCCAAAAACATTCAGTACTTC. The encoded protein is CASSSGGAKNIQYF.

This clonotype is a singleton in its sample. The germline gene is not matched at one end of the junction; a read error may be the cause. This sequence joins TRBV4-1 and TRBJ2-1; 7 bases fit TRBD2. The CDR3 has 15 amino acids. From germline, CDR1 is MGHRA and CDR2 YSYEKL. This CDR3 reads CASSQAAGLYNERFF. The CDR3 region has the DNA TGCGCCAGCAGCCAAGCAGCGGGGCTCTACAATGAGCGGTTCTTC.

The rearrangement uses TRBV7-9 and TRBJ2-2, with D unclear. The CDR3 contains 15 residues. Germline lookup yields CDR1 SEHNR and CDR2 FQNEAQ (reference sequence). V was trimmed by 5 bases and J by 2 bases, leaving 12 bases between them. The CDR3: CASSDTRANTGELFF. The CDR3 nucleotides read TGTGCCAGCAGCGATACCAGAGCAAACACCGGGGAGCTGTTTTTT.

This clonotype was counted many times. The CDR3 DNA reads as TGTGCCAGCAGTGAACTCGGAGGACAAGAGACCCAGTACTTC. It specifies CASSELGGQETQYF. The chain has TRBV2 and TRBJ2-5; D perhaps matches TRBD2 (5 bases). CDR1 and CDR2 (germline): SNHLY, FYNNEI. Trimming took 2 bases from V and 2 from J, leaving 9 bases between them. This CDR3 is built from 14 residues.

This clonotype was seen more than once but under ten times. The V call is TRBV30, the J call TRBJ2-3; tentatively, D is TRBD1 or TRBD2 (5 bases each). The germline V gene encodes CDR1 GTSNPN and CDR2 SVGIG (reference sequence). The CDR3 loop spans 11 amino acids. V gave up 5 bases and J gave up 6 bases, with 9 bases separating them. CDR3 nucleotides: TGTGCCTGGGGGGGATGGGATACGCAGTATTTT. Its translation: CAWGGWDTQYF. Looking up the rest from reference TRBV30 and TRBJ2-3 gives the full variable domain: SQTIHQWPATLVQPVGSPLSLECTVEGTSNPNLYWYRQAAGRGLQLLFYSVGIGQISSEVPQNLSASRPQDRQFILSSKKLLLSDSGFYLCAWGGWDTQYFGPGTRLTVL.

This clonotype was recorded at least ten times. The chain recombines TRBV10-1 with TRBJ2-2; D might be TRBD2 (6 bases). The CDR3 is 13 residues long. The V gene lost 7 bases and the J gene lost 3 bases, with 9 bases spanning the gap. Germline CDR1 and CDR2: WNHNN and SYGVQD (reference sequence). CDR3 bases: TGCGCCAGCACGGGACTTTACACCGGGGAGCTGTTTTTT. Translated: CASTGLYTGELFF.

The table lists this clonotype with many counts. The CDR3 sequence is CASSPVQEGGAFF. The CDR3 DNA is TGTGCCAGCTCACCCGTACAGGAAGGTGGGGCTTTCTTT. The chain couples TRBV18 to TRBJ1-1; tentatively, D is TRBD1 (5 bases). Trimming took off 3 bases at V and 11 bases at J, with 16 bases between the two ends. The CDR3 totals 13 residues. The V gene's germline CDR1 is KGHSH and CDR2 LQKENI.

This clonotype was seen a few times. V gene TRBV6-1 combines with J gene TRBJ2-3, with 12 bases that match TRBD2. The germline CDR1 and CDR2 sequences are MNHNS and SASEGT. There are 15 residues in the CDR3. The junction had 3 bases not matched to a gene; V was cut back by 3 bases and J by 5 bases. CDR3 in DNA: TGTGCCAGCAGTGACCGACTAGCGGGAGTAGATACGCAGTATTTT. Amino acid sequence: CASSDRLAGVDTQYF.

Only a few counts were recorded for this clonotype. This sequence joins TRBV20-1 and TRBJ2-3; perhaps TRBD2 as D (5 bases). V was cut by 3 bases and J by 5 bases, with 12 bases left in between. This CDR3 region has 13 residues. The germline V gene encodes CDR1 DFQATT and CDR2 SNEGSKA (reference sequence). The CDR3 spells CSARTEVRDTQYF. Written as DNA, the CDR3 is TGCAGTGCTAGGACGGAGGTACGAGATACGCAGTATTTT.

The V call is TRBV13, the J call TRBJ2-3; maybe TRBD1 (6 bases). Germline CDR1 reads PRHDT; CDR2 reads FYEKMQ (reference sequence). CDR3 length: 18 residues. Deletions cut 1 base from V and 2 bases from J, with 19 bases between. CDR3 amino acids: CASSLVLQGFGFTDTQYF. CDR3 sequence (DNA): TGTGCCAGCAGCTTAGTTCTGCAGGGGTTCGGTTTCACAGATACGCAGTATTTT.

This clonotype has ten or more counts. The chain has TRBV7-3 and TRBJ2-7; the match to TRBD1 covers 7 bases. This CDR3 contains 14 residues. Germline V gene data show CDR1 as SGHTA and CDR2 as FQGTGA. The trim removed 2 bases at V and 2 bases at J, leaving 3 bases unmatched. The CDR3 sequence is CASSLGQAPYEQYF. The CDR3 nucleotides read TGTGCCAGCAGCTTAGGACAGGCCCCCTACGAGCAGTACTTC.

Turning to this clonotype: A much larger clone sits a single nucleotide away, making a read error possible. The chain combines TRBV7-2 with TRBJ2-7; D is undetermined. The germline V gene has CDR1 SGHTA and CDR2 FQGNSA. With 3 bases removed from V and 2 bases from J, the gap between germline ends came to 8 bases. The CDR3 has 13 residues. Here the CDR3 reads CASSFDVPYEQYF. For the CDR3, the DNA is TGTGCCAGCAGCTTCGACGTTCCCTACGAGCAGTACTTC. Supplemented by reference TRBV7-2 and TRBJ2-7, the full variable domain reads GAGVSQSPSNKVTEKGKDVELRCDPISGHTALYWYRQSLGQGLEFLIYFQGNSAPDKSGLPSDRFSAERTGGSVSTLTIQRTQQEDSAVYLCASSFDVPYEQYFGPGTRLTVT.

This clonotype showed up many times. The chain carries TRBV6-1 and TRBJ2-3, with D hard to call. This CDR3 is 13 amino acids long. The germline V gene encodes CDR1 MNHNS and CDR2 SASEGT. V was shortened by 7 bases and J by 1 base, with 9 bases between the two germline ends. CDR3 region: CASKSIGTDTQYF. CDR3 coding DNA: TGTGCCAGCAAGTCGATCGGCACAGATACGCAGTATTTT.

The genes are TRBV19 and TRBJ2-5, with TRBD2 matching 8 bases. Germline-derived CDR1 and CDR2 are LNHDA and SQIVND (reference sequence). The V gene end was trimmed by 9 bases and the J gene end by 4 bases; junction bases not matched to a gene: 16. This CDR3 region has 16 residues. The CDR3 loop is CASALGAGGRGETQYF. CDR3 nucleotides: TGTGCCAGCGCCCTTGGGGCGGGAGGCAGAGGAGAGACCCAGTACTTC. Full variable domain (rest looked up from reference TRBV19 and TRBJ2-5): DGGITQSPKYLFRKEGQNVTLSCEQNLNHDAMYWYRQDPGQGLRLIYYSQIVNDFQKGDIAEGYSVSREKKESFPLTVTSAQKNPTAFYLCASALGAGGRGETQYFGPGTRLLVL.

This clonotype has ten or more counts. The chain links TRBV18 to TRBJ2-1, with D uncertain. The CDR3 runs 13 residues. CDR1 and CDR2 (germline): KGHSH, LQKENI. Trimming took 5 bases from V and 4 from J, leaving 9 bases between them. CDR3: CASSSDPYNEQFF. The CDR3 DNA reads TGTGCCAGCTCATCGGACCCATACAATGAGCAGTTCTTC.